This T cell receptor (beta chain) was sequenced for a study of follicular helper T cells after annual influenza vaccination. This CDR3 has 14 amino acids. CDR1 is SNHLY, CDR2 FYNNEI, per germline. Time point reported: 2014-2015 season, pre-vaccination. Adults received seasonal inactivated influenza vaccine, with sorted blood CD4 subsets sequenced before and after. Subjects lived in the community and lacked influenza vaccine within the prior 6 months. Assay: immunoSEQ multiplex PCR; the TCRdb copy retains only in-frame clones and omits some. This table has approximately 30,000 clones, approximately 81% appearing once.

The sequencing used CXCR5+ CD38- circulating T follicular helper cells from blood, collected on the day of influenza vaccination. Subset meaning: circulating Tfh, non-naive CD4+CXCR5+PD-1+ (ICOS+CD38+ or ICOS-CD38-). The chain employs TRBV2 and TRBJ2-5, with TRBD1 matching 8 bases. The DNA end is a closer match to TRBJ2-7, so the J assignment may be wrong. This clonotype was obtained from an adult who received the influenza vaccine. The DNA for the CDR3 is TGTGCCAGGGCGACAGGGGTAAACTCCTACGAGCAGTACTTC. It specifies CARATGVNSYEQYF.